Presented here are 8 T cell receptor beta chains from one specimen sequenced in a study of long-term antiretroviral therapy in people with HIV. Run at survey level, the immunoSEQ assay was version v3.0. Generated by immunoSEQ multiplex PCR, the TCRdb table keeps only in-frame clones and is missing some. The sample carries 20,000 or so clones, 70% to 85% recorded once. Sample: unsorted PBMCs, taken 4.4 years after starting antiretroviral therapy. These receptors were taken from a man in his thirties or forties with HIV.

This clone has a single count. This CDR3 reads CASSLGGNTEAFF. CDR3 nucleotide sequence: TGTGCCAGCAGCTTAGGGGGGAACACTGAAGCTTTCTTT. The chain is built from TRBV5-6 and TRBJ1-1; a weak D match, TRBD1 (6 bases). CDR3 length: 13 amino acids. Deletions cut 2 bases from V and 1 base from J, with 6 bases between. Germline V gene sequence: CDR1 SGHDT, CDR2 YYEEEE.

Here the CDR3 DNA reads TGCAGCGTGGGGGGAAAAGCGGGGGAGAGAGGCTACACCTTC. This encodes CSVGGKAGERGYTF. This rearrangement joins TRBV29-1 to TRBJ1-2; TRBD1 is a possible D gene (5 bases). There are 14 residues in the CDR3. Per germline, CDR1 SQVTM and CDR2 ANQGSEA. The V end was cut by 6 bases, the J end by 8 bases, with 22 bases between.

V and J are TRBV19 and TRBJ1-5; 12 nucleotides match TRBD1. The CDR3 runs to 14 residues. V dropped 8 bases and J dropped 12; count of bases not matched to a gene: 11. Germline V gene data show CDR1 as LNHDA and CDR2 as SQIVND (reference sequence). In DNA, the CDR3 is TGTGCCAGTCATGAGGGACAGGGGGCCACGATCCAGCATTTT. This encodes CASHEGQGATIQHF.

A single count supports this clone. This chain's CDR3 is CASIQDRGSNQPQHF. In nucleotides, the CDR3 is TGTGCCAGTATCCAGGACAGGGGTAGCAATCAGCCCCAGCATTTT. The V call is TRBV19, the J call TRBJ1-5, with 9 bases lining up with TRBD1. CDR1 is LNHDA, CDR2 SQIVND, per germline (reference sequence). The junction had 4 bases not matched to a gene; V was cut back by 7 bases and J by 0 bases. The CDR3 is 15 residues long. Looking up the rest from reference TRBV19 and TRBJ1-5 gives the full variable domain: DGGITQSPKYLFRKEGQNVTLSCEQNLNHDAMYWYRQDPGQGLRLIYYSQIVNDFQKGDIAEGYSVSREKKESFPLTVTSAQKNPTAFYLCASIQDRGSNQPQHFGDGTRLSIL.

V usage is TRBV6-1 and J usage is TRBJ2-7, with no clear D. The CDR3 runs 14 residues. Per germline, CDR1 MNHNS and CDR2 SASEGT. V was pared by 2 bases and J by 1 base, with 9 bases between. CDR3 nucleotide sequence: TGTGCCAGCAGTGAATCAAACCCTTCCTACGAGCAGTACTTC. It encodes CASSESNPSYEQYF.

The gene calls are TRBV7-3 and TRBJ2-7; D not certain. Germline CDR1 and CDR2: SGHTA and FQGTGA. The CDR3 spans 12 residues. The germline V and J ends were trimmed by 0 bases and 7 bases, with 7 bases remaining between them. CDR3: CASSLTGREQYF. The CDR3 DNA reads as TGTGCCAGCAGCTTAACGGGTAGAGAGCAGTACTTC. Variable domain in full (rest from reference TRBV7-3 and TRBJ2-7): GAGVSQTPSNKVTEKGKYVELRCDPISGHTALYWYRQSLGQGPEFLIYFQGTGAADDSGLPNDRFFAVRPEGSVSTLKIQRTERGDSAVYLCASSLTGREQYFGPGTRLTVT.

V is TRBV14 and J is TRBJ1-3; D is unresolved. Between the trimmed V and J ends, which lost 4 bases and 4 bases, there was a span of 8 bases. The CDR3 sequence is 13 residues long. Germline V gene sequence: CDR1 SGHDN, CDR2 FVKESK. CDR3 loop: CASSRDFGNTIYF. The CDR3 bases are TGTGCCAGCAGCCGCGACTTCGGAAACACCATATATTTT. The variable domain in full, completed from reference TRBV14 and TRBJ1-3, reads EAGVTQFPSHSVIEKGQTVTLRCDPISGHDNLYWYRRVMGKEIKFLLHFVKESKQDESGMPNNRFLAERTGGTYSTLKVQPAELEDSGVYFCASSRDFGNTIYFGEGSWLTVV.

The J gene is TRBJ2-7, the V gene TRBV5-8; D perhaps matches TRBD2 (6 bases). CDR1 and CDR2 (germline): SGHTS, YDEGEE. V was shortened by 6 bases and J by 3 bases, with 22 bases between the two germline ends. The CDR3 spans 16 residues. The CDR3 nucleotides are TGTGCCAGCACCTTACCGGACCGGGACTCCGTCTACGAGCAGTACTTC. Its translation: CASTLPDRDSVYEQYF. Based on the CDR3 plus reference TRBV5-8 and TRBJ2-7, the full variable domain is EAGVTQSPTHLIKTRGQQATLRCSPISGHTSVYWYQQALGLGLQFLLWYDEGEERNRGNFPPRFSGRQFPNYSSELNVNALELEDSALYLCASTLPDRDSVYEQYFGPGTRLTVT.